A single T cell receptor beta chain is shown here with its context. The antigen is undetermined. The sample is drawn from a study of T cells expressing NK-cell markers. Study background: Just one sequenced donor of eight was HCMV-seronegative, while seven were seropositive. Study-wide points: Clones of NKG2C+ T cells that had expanded were of unclear HCMV specificity.

For each CDR3 protein, TCRdb gives one entry from its re-call of the 5' RACE reads, without DNA. Its clone listing holds some 410,000 distinct CDR3 sequences. The CDR3 consists of 13 residues. CDR1 MNHNS and CDR2 SASEGT come from the germline V gene. This rearrangement joins TRBV6-1 to TRBJ1-6. The specimen sequenced was blood T cells: a sorted CD56 or NKG2C T cell subset, CD4+ or CD8+ T cells, or bulk PBMC T cells (not recorded which). This TCR derives from a woman aged 18-70 years in good health. CDR3 sequence reads: CATKRTYNSPLHF.